The TCR beta chain described here comes from a study of cytomegalovirus exposure and HLA in healthy donors. CDR1 and CDR2 (germline): SEHNR, FQNEAQ (reference sequence). The length of the CDR3 is 16 residues. With 4 bases clipped from V and 2 bases from J, the junction kept 2 bases outside the gene matches. In regard to this clone: Its matching antigen is unknown.

This cohort consisted of healthy bone marrow donors. Researchers ran the PCR with 60 Vbeta and 13 Jbeta primers. Method: immunoSEQ multiplex PCR; TCRdb's copy keeps in-frame clones and lacks some. This table has approximately 210,000 clones, about three quarters appearing once. General study findings and limits: Researchers reported that a few CMV-associated chains were confirmed in vitro as CMV antigen-specific. Later analysis showed most CMV-associated TCR beta chains appearing HLA-restricted.

The V and J genes are TRBV7-9 and TRBJ2-1; 13 bases are shared with TRBD2. The receptor comes from a male donor in good health and CMV-seronegative. The sequenced sample was PBMCs. In DNA, the CDR3 is TGTGCCAGCAGCTCGGGACTAGCGGGACCCTACAATGAGCAGTTCTTC. It is translated as CASSSGLAGPYNEQFF.